The 6 T cell receptor beta chains below come from one sample, sequenced in a study of blood T cell repertoires in COVID-19. Produced via immunoSEQ multiplex PCR; TCRdb's table is partial and in-frame only. The sample holds 55,000 to 80,000 clones, 70% to 90% seen once. Sequencing was carried out using peripheral blood. These receptors were taken from a woman aged 55 to 70 with acute or convalescent COVID-19.

In its sample, this clone was seen once. The rearrangement links TRBV15 to TRBJ2-7; no reliable D call. Per germline, CDR1 LNHNV and CDR2 YYDKDF (reference sequence). Trimming shortened V by 0 bases and J by 3 bases, and 9 bases separated the two germline ends. The CDR3 is 14 amino acids. The CDR3 here is CATSRERRSYEQYV. The CDR3 region has the DNA TGTGCCACCAGCAGAGAAAGGAGAAGCTACGAGCAGTACGTC.

This CDR3 is CASSPYEGNEKLFF. In nucleotides, the CDR3 is TGTGCCAGCAGTCCATATGAGGGTAATGAAAAACTGTTTTTT. V usage is TRBV28 and J usage is TRBJ1-4; D is uncertain. Germline V gene data show CDR1 as MDHEN and CDR2 as SYDVKM. The V end lost 5 bases, the J end lost 4 bases, and 11 bases lay between the germline ends. The CDR3 runs 14 residues.

The chain uses TRBV28 and TRBJ1-3; 9 bases match TRBD1. This CDR3 is built from 15 residues. V lost 7 bases to trimming and J lost 1 base; unmatched junction nucleotides: 5. Per germline, CDR1 MDHEN and CDR2 SYDVKM. CDR3 protein: CASIGDRASGNTIYF. Written as DNA, the CDR3 is TGTGCCAGCATAGGGGACAGGGCGTCTGGAAACACCATATATTTT.

This clone occurred once. The rearrangement uses TRBV6-5 and TRBJ1-5; 8 bases agree with TRBD1. The germline CDR1 and CDR2 sequences are MNHEY and SVGAGI. This CDR3 is built from 14 residues. The trim removed 9 bases at V and 3 bases at J, leaving 7 bases unmatched. CDR3 loop: CASDRDRINQPQHF. In DNA, the CDR3 is TGTGCCAGTGATAGGGACAGGATCAATCAGCCCCAGCATTTT.

The V gene is TRBV3-1 (or the pseudogene TRBV3-2), the J gene TRBJ1-2, with 9 nucleotides matching TRBD1. V lost 3 bases, J lost 6 bases, and 14 bases stayed unmatched. Germline loops: CDR1 LGHDT, CDR2 YNNKEL (reference sequence). The CDR3 covers 17 residues. The CDR3 region has the DNA TGTGCCAGCAGCCATTACGGCGGGACAGGGTTAGGCCATGGCTACACCTTC. Translating gives CASSHYGGTGLGHGYTF.

This clone was picked up one time. This chain connects TRBV10-3 to TRBJ2-5; TRBD1 matches at 7 bases. The CDR3 spans 13 residues. The V gene's germline CDR1 is ENHRY and CDR2 SYGVKD. The J segment lost 2 bases and the V segment lost 10 bases, leaving 7 bases of the junction unmatched. The CDR3: CATQPGQQETQYF. The CDR3 DNA sequence: TGTGCCACCCAGCCGGGACAGCAAGAGACCCAGTACTTC.